This TCR beta chain is from a study of cytomegalovirus exposure and HLA in healthy donors. Looked up from germline, CDR1 is MNHNY and CDR2 is SVGAGI (reference sequence). The length of the CDR3 is 14 residues. With 2 bases clipped from V and 4 bases from J, the junction kept 2 bases outside the gene matches. Whole-study findings and limits: What a later analysis showed was that several of the most significant clusters appeared linked to common viral pathogens.

It was with 60 Vbeta and 13 Jbeta primers that the PCR ran. Here immunoSEQ multiplex PCR was the method, and the copy in TCRdb shows in-frame clones only, minus some. The table has under 200,000 clones, 76% seen once. Notes on this clone: The antigen is undetermined.

The receptor was derived from a man aged 60-69 years in good health and CMV-seronegative. The material sequenced was PBMCs. The rearrangement links TRBV6-6 to TRBJ2-5, with 9 bases matching TRBD2. For the CDR3, the DNA is TGTGCCAGCAGTTACCATAGCGGGGGAGAGACCCAGTACTTC. Translated: CASSYHSGGETQYF.